The source of this T cell receptor (beta chain) is a study of blood T cell repertoires in COVID-19. About the research overall: T cells, B-cell-depleted T cells, or PBMCs provided the cDNA or gDNA that served as material.

The method was immunoSEQ multiplex PCR; TCRdb's version includes in-frame clones alone and lacks a portion of them. The sample records 220,000 or so clones, 80% to 90% being singletons. Sequencing was done on a sample of peripheral blood. This receptor was obtained from a woman in her sixties who had recovered from COVID-19.

The CDR3 region is CASSIDRGGTEAFF. The CDR3 bases are TGTGCCAGTAGTATAGATCGGGGGGGAACTGAAGCTTTCTTT. The V gene is TRBV19, the J gene TRBJ1-1; D may be TRBD1 (5 bases). The CDR3 covers 14 residues. Germline V gene lookup returns CDR1 LNHDA and CDR2 SQIVND (reference sequence). V gave up 0 bases and J gave up 5 bases, with 10 bases separating them.